The next 18 T cell receptor beta chains were all read from a single sample in a study of control samples from healthy donors and cancer patients. Measured with immunoSEQ multiplex PCR; TCRdb has only the in-frame clones, and not every one. The sample has about 140,000 clones, around nine tenths seen once; the top ten hold around 10%. The sample was blood. Receptor source: a man aged 30-40 years in good health.

The CDR3 bases are TGTGCCAGCAGTCACCGGGCGGACTCCTATAATTCACCCCTCCACTTT. This translates into CASSHRADSYNSPLHF. The gene calls are TRBV28 and TRBJ1-6, with D uncertain. V shed 5 bases and J shed 0 bases, with 11 bases lying between them. The germline V gene encodes CDR1 MDHEN and CDR2 SYDVKM. CDR3 length: 16 amino acids.

The rearrangement uses TRBV12-3 or TRBV12-4 and TRBJ2-1, with unresolved D. This CDR3 spans 13 amino acids. The V gene lost 1 base and the J gene lost 7 bases, with 8 bases spanning the gap. CDR3 residues: CASSLGPMNEQFF. In nucleotides, the CDR3 is TGTGCCAGCAGTTTAGGACCGATGAATGAGCAGTTCTTC.

The chain has TRBV12-2 and TRBJ2-7; the table assigns TRBD1, which was not confirmed against the DNA. TRBV12-2 is classified as a pseudogene. The CDR3 extends over 15 amino acids. The CDR3, as DNA: TGTGCAAGTCCCGCGGACAGGGAATATACCTACGAGCAGTACTTC. The encoded protein is CASPADREYTYEQYF.

This clone appeared a single time. Other DNA sequences of this sample code for an identical CDR3. The CDR3 loop reads CASSPGRLLRGGYTF. CDR3 DNA sequence: TGTGCCAGTAGTCCGGGGAGACTCTTAAGGGGGGGCTACACCTTC. The chain links TRBV19 to TRBJ1-2, with D tentatively TRBD1 (6 bases). The germline V and J ends were trimmed by 5 bases and 8 bases, with 21 bases remaining between them. CDR1 LNHDA and CDR2 SQIVND come from the germline V gene (reference sequence). CDR3 size: 15 residues.

The V call is TRBV25-1, the J call TRBJ1-2; no reliable D call. The CDR3 has 14 residues. V gave up 4 bases and J gave up 2 bases, with 11 bases separating them. CDR1 is MGHDK, CDR2 SYGVNS, per germline. CDR3 residues: CASSVDGGNYGYTF. In nucleotides, the CDR3 is TGTGCCAGCAGTGTTGATGGCGGCAACTATGGCTACACCTTC.

This chain uses TRBV19 with TRBJ2-1; TRBD1 matches 9 bases. The CDR3 loop spans 13 amino acids. V lost 6 bases, J lost 4 bases, and 1 base stayed unmatched. In germline, CDR1 is LNHDA, CDR2 SQIVND (reference sequence). CDR3 amino acids: CASRGTGYNEQFF. The DNA of the CDR3 is TGTGCCAGTAGGGGGACAGGGTACAATGAGCAGTTCTTC.

This chain joins TRBV2 and TRBJ1-1, with a possible D match to TRBD1 (5 bases). CDR1 SNHLY and CDR2 FYNNEI come from the germline V gene. Deletions cut 4 bases from V and 4 bases from J, with 10 bases between. The CDR3 totals 13 residues. The CDR3 spells CASSVWGSTEAFF. The CDR3 DNA follows: TGTGCCAGCAGTGTGTGGGGGTCCACTGAAGCTTTCTTT.

The sample holds one count of this clone. The V gene is TRBV28, the J gene TRBJ2-3, with 8 bases aligning to TRBD1. This CDR3 region has 17 residues. The germline gives CDR1 MDHEN, CDR2 SYDVKM. Losses at the gene ends were 1 base for V and 2 bases for J; bases not matched to a gene: 8. The DNA for the CDR3 is TGTGCCAGCAGTTTATACCGGGACAGGATCACCACAGATACGCAGTATTTT. This encodes CASSLYRDRITTDTQYF.

As concerns this clone: This sample includes further DNA sequences coding for the same CDR3. This chain links TRBV28 with TRBJ1-5; D might be TRBD1 (5 bases). CDR1 and CDR2 from the germline V gene are MDHEN and SYDVKM. V dropped 5 bases and J dropped 6 bases, with 17 bases sitting between them. There are 15 residues in the CDR3. In DNA form, the CDR3 reads TGTGCCAGCAGTATCAGGACGGGGAGGGGTCAGCCCCAGCATTTT. Protein sequence: CASSIRTGRGQPQHF.

This chain links TRBV27 with TRBJ2-4; D is ambiguous. Trimming removed 6 bases at V and 0 bases at J, with 9 bases between. Germline V lookup: CDR1 MNHEY, CDR2 SMNVEV (reference sequence). The CDR3 totals 14 residues. CDR3 nucleotide sequence: TGTGCCAGCAGGCCTCACATAGCCAAAAACATTCAGTACTTC. As protein: CASRPHIAKNIQYF.

The sample holds one count of this clone. The chain combines TRBV13 with TRBJ2-2, with D hard to call. CDR1 and CDR2 from the germline V gene are PRHDT and FYEKMQ (reference sequence). Trimming stripped 6 bases from V and 0 bases from J, with 5 bases between. The CDR3 extends over 13 amino acids. CDR3 sequence reads: CASRLPNTGELFF. The CDR3 DNA is TGTGCCAGCAGGCTACCGAACACCGGGGAGCTGTTTTTT.

The rearrangement links TRBV7-2 to TRBJ2-3; tentatively, D is TRBD1 or TRBD2 (5 bases each). V lost 2 bases and J lost 4, with 7 bases in between. The CDR3 sequence is 13 residues long. The germline V gene encodes CDR1 SGHTA and CDR2 FQGNSA. CDR3 in amino acids: CASSLLGADTQYF. CDR3 DNA sequence: TGTGCCAGCAGCTTATTGGGGGCAGATACGCAGTATTTT.

This clone was picked up many times. The chain joins TRBV7-9 to TRBJ2-1; 8 positions match TRBD1. The junction had 8 bases not matched to a gene; V was cut back by 5 bases and J by 5 bases. The CDR3 runs 15 residues. The V gene's germline CDR1 is SEHNR and CDR2 FQNEAQ (reference sequence). CDR3 loop: CASSHSGTGHNEQFF. The DNA for the CDR3 is TGTGCCAGCAGCCACTCCGGGACAGGTCACAATGAGCAGTTCTTC.

This rearrangement joins TRBV15 to TRBJ2-7; D might be TRBD1 (6 bases). The germline V gene encodes CDR1 LNHNV and CDR2 YYDKDF (reference sequence). The length of the CDR3 is 16 residues. Trimming took 5 bases from V and 2 from J, leaving 19 bases between them. The CDR3 DNA reads TGTGCCACCAGCCCCCAAGGTCCAGGGGATACCTACGAGCAGTACTTC. Encoded protein: CATSPQGPGDTYEQYF.

This rearrangement joins TRBV9 to TRBJ2-3; D not resolved. Trimming stripped 4 bases from V and 0 bases from J, with 6 bases between. Germline V gene sequence: CDR1 SGDLS, CDR2 YYNGEE. The CDR3 length is 13 residues. The chain's CDR3 is CASSSPSTDTQYF. In nucleotides, the CDR3 is TGTGCCAGCAGCTCCCCTAGCACAGATACGCAGTATTTT.

The rearrangement links TRBV7-8 to TRBJ1-3; 7 bases fit TRBD1. In germline, CDR1 is SGHVS, CDR2 FQNEAQ. The CDR3 has 15 amino acids. The J segment lost 0 bases and the V segment lost 4 bases, leaving 3 bases of the junction unmatched. This CDR3 is CASSWGQPSGNTIYF. As DNA, the CDR3 is TGTGCCAGCAGCTGGGGACAGCCCTCTGGAAACACCATATATTTT.

The CDR3 DNA reads TGTGCCAGCAGCTTAAGGGGACAGGGGTTCACTGAAGCTTTCTTT. The encoded protein is CASSLRGQGFTEAFF. The gene calls are TRBV7-9 and TRBJ1-1; TRBD1 aligns across 10 bases. The V gene end was trimmed by 2 bases and the J gene end by 4 bases; junction bases not matched to a gene: 4. The CDR3 is 15 residues long. Germline V gives CDR1 SEHNR, CDR2 FQNEAQ (reference sequence).

CDR3: CASSLGTGVSGNTIYF. CDR3 coding DNA: TGTGCCAGCAGCTTAGGGACAGGGGTTTCTGGAAACACCATATATTTT. This rearrangement joins TRBV11-2 to TRBJ1-3; 9 positions match TRBD1. V lost 1 base, J lost 1 base, and 2 bases stayed unmatched. This CDR3 is built from 16 residues. Germline CDR1 and CDR2: SGHAT and FQNNGV.